This TCR beta chain appears in the sequencing data of a study of spatial heterogeneity in lung cancer. Time point: sample taken at primary tumor resection. Untreated early-stage non-small cell lung cancer patients, approximately 79 in total, were the donors. This clonotype was counted only a few times. MiXCR, applied by TCRdb to the 5' RACE reads, yields one record per CDR3 protein. The table shows approximately 39,000 distinct CDR3 sequences, with about 7.2% occurring only once. V was pared by 7 bases and J by 5 bases, with 17 bases between. This CDR3 is built from 14 residues. The sequence was obtained from a female donor with early-stage non-small cell lung cancer. The chain has TRBV23-1 and TRBJ2-5, with D possibly being TRBD2 (5 bases). TRBV23-1 is sorted into the ORF group, with uncertain function. The sample was PBMCs, taken at surgery. The CDR3 sequence is CASTRRSGGETQYF. The CDR3 coding sequence is TGCGCCAGCACCCGACGAAGCGGCGGGGAGACCCAGTACTTC.